This TCR beta chain was identified during a study of blood T cell repertoires in COVID-19. Looking at the study overall: Samples of COVID-19 (acute and convalescent) were obtained from the United States, Italy and Spain. T cells, B-cell-depleted T cells, or PBMCs provided the cDNA or gDNA that served as material.

Germline CDR1 and CDR2: MNHEY and SVGAGI. This CDR3 has 13 residues. Deletions cut 4 bases from V and 8 bases from J, with 12 bases between. In the authors' methods: Nucleated cell counts were estimated from reference gene primer amplification. Measured with immunoSEQ multiplex PCR; TCRdb has only the in-frame clones, and not every one. That table gives V, J and clone size, and the DNA gave D and trimming. The repertoire includes some 200,000 clones, over 80% of them detected once, and approximately 6.1% sits in the top ten. The sequence was obtained from a woman aged 40 to 50 with acute or convalescent COVID-19. This chain connects TRBV6-5 to TRBJ2-1; D is perhaps TRBD1 (6 bases). The specimen was peripheral blood. The CDR3 is CASSSGTSDEQFF. Here the CDR3 DNA reads TGTGCCAGCAGTTCAGGGACATCGGATGAGCAGTTCTTC.